This T cell receptor beta chain was observed in a study of regulatory T cells in long-lasting Graves disease. The CDR3 has 13 residues. Germline CDR1 reads SNHLY; CDR2 reads FYNNEI. Between the trimmed V and J ends, which lost 4 bases and 11 bases, there was a span of 15 bases. Documented time point: newly diagnosed GD, antithyroid drugs for less than 3 months. PBMCs provided the RNA from which the TCR library was made. In this sample, this clonotype turned up many times. Arm-PCR of CDR3 regions and iRepertoire HTBI primers were the basis on which TCR beta libraries were built. TCRdb used MiXCR to reprocess the multiplex PCR reads, holding one entry per CDR3 protein. The repertoire holds around 500,000 distinct CDR3 sequences, more than 15% seen once, with 25% in the top ten. These records were also assigned to another study, of T cells in Graves' hyperthyroidism and ophthalmopathy.

The sequence derives from a middle-aged woman with Graves disease. The chain is built from TRBV2 and TRBJ1-5; TRBD1 is a possible D gene (6 bases). The specimen was peripheral blood mononuclear cells (PBMCs), collected at new diagnosis, from a patient treated with antithyroid drugs. The CDR3 DNA reads TGTGCCAGCAGTGGACAGGCAATTCCAGCCCAGCATTTT. Amino acids: CASSGQAIPAQHF.